This TCR beta chain was sequenced during a study of T cells in Graves' hyperthyroidism and ophthalmopathy. Overall study findings and caveats: Model output signaled ophthalmopathy a median 6.5 months ahead of onset. The authors' 13 V-J model separated ophthalmopathy from stable hyperthyroidism.

This clonotype was detected ten times or more. Its antigen is currently unknown. Diagnostic decisions used clinical symptoms, serum thyroxine and TRAb, thyroid ultrasound and orbital computed tomography. Authors of the study amplified TCR beta CDR3 regions from RNA transcripts. The HTBI primer set served for first-round RT-PCR of the TCR CDR3. Each CDR3 protein is one row after TCRdb ran MiXCR on the multiplex PCR reads. The table lists some 800,000 distinct CDR3 sequences, 35% to 40% of them singletons. Input material: blood. The receptor's source is a young man with Graves' hyperthyroidism.

CDR3 nucleotides: TGTGCCAGCAGGAACGCAGAGGGCAGGGGCCACGGGGAGCTGTTTTTT. The encoded protein is CASRNAEGRGHGELFF. The chain uses TRBV2 and TRBJ2-2; D is possibly TRBD1 (6 bases). The V gene's germline CDR1 is SNHLY and CDR2 FYNNEI. The CDR3 has 16 residues. The germline V and J ends were trimmed by 6 bases and 7 bases, with 21 bases remaining between them.